Following are 2 T cell receptor beta chains from one sample sequenced in a study of cytomegalovirus exposure and HLA in healthy donors. 13 Jbeta primers and 60 Vbeta primers were used for the PCR. Only in-frame clones appear in the TCRdb table, and some are missing; sequencing was by immunoSEQ multiplex PCR. Of 140,000 to 150,000 clones listed, approximately 79% are singletons. Sequencing was carried out using PBMCs. Receptors were obtained from a woman between 35 and 50 years old in good health and CMV-seropositive.

CDR3 DNA sequence: TGTGCCAGCAGTTTCTCTGGGCCCCGCCAAGCTTTCTTT. Translated, it gives CASSFSGPRQAFF. The gene calls are TRBV28 and TRBJ1-1; D is uncertain. The ends were cut back, 3 bases at V and 9 bases at J, with 14 bases in the middle. This CDR3 has 13 residues. The V gene's germline CDR1 is MDHEN and CDR2 SYDVKM.

The rearrangement links TRBV5-1 to TRBJ1-1; 8 nucleotides line up with TRBD1. This CDR3 region has 16 residues. With 4 bases clipped from V and 3 bases from J, the junction kept 11 bases outside the gene matches. Germline assignment: CDR1 SGHRS and CDR2 YFSETQ. The CDR3, as DNA: TGCGCCAGCAGCCCCCTCGACCCGACAGGGGACACTGAAGCTTTCTTT. This codes for CASSPLDPTGDTEAFF.